The present entry profiles one T cell receptor (beta chain) with its context. The target antigen is unknown. This record belongs to a study of T cell responses to AZD1222 COVID-19 vaccine. Trimming took 4 bases from V and 3 from J, leaving 7 bases between them. Germline CDR1 reads MNHEY; CDR2 reads SVGEGT. This CDR3 spans 12 amino acids. Produced via immunoSEQ multiplex PCR; TCRdb's table is partial and in-frame only. Of some 200,000 clones in the sample, more than 70% were seen once. Study-level results: Spike-specific TCRs gained breadth and depth after people received two AZD1222 doses. Nearly half of the spike-specific TCRs reportedly recognize variant regions that carry no mutations. It should be noted that donors were predominantly white British and more often female, and clonal diversity was possibly underestimated.

This rearrangement joins TRBV6-2 or TRBV6-3 to TRBJ2-7; D gene unclear. This sample comprised peripheral blood, obtained 28 days after the second AZD1222 dose. The clonotype was recovered from an adult who received the AZD1222 COVID-19 vaccine. The CDR3 is CASSSPGYEQYF. CDR3 in DNA: TGTGCCAGCAGTTCCCCCGGCTACGAGCAGTACTTC.